These T cell receptor beta chains were read from a single sample in a study of sequential checkpoint blockade in melanoma. Produced via immunoSEQ multiplex PCR; TCRdb's table is partial and in-frame only. Here the sample spans approximately 6,400 clones, roughly 21% being singletons. Sequenced here: tumor tissue (inferred from file names), sampled from a patient given nivolumab and ipilimumab in sequence. Receptor source: a human donor with melanoma. Each CDR3 is given with its conserved first and last residue. A D gene is named only where the DNA matches it firmly. Size is stated for part of the rows, as once, few or many counts, or as a class when the clone is expanded.

j_call d_call v_call clone_size cdr3_nt cdr3_aa
TRBJ1-2 NA TRBV5-1 few TGCGCCAGCAGCTTGATCGGATTCAACTATGGCTACACCTTC CASSLIGFNYGYTF
TRBJ2-7 TRBD2 TRBV6-8 few TGTGCCAGCAGGAGGACTAGCGGGCCGGGGGAAGAGCAGTACTTC CASRRTSGPGEEQYF
TRBJ2-7 NA TRBV2 NA TGTGCCAGCAGCGTAGGGGGGGAGGGCCTTCTCGAGCAGTACTTC CASSVGGEGLLEQYF
TRBJ2-7 TRBD1 TRBV11-3 few TGTGCCAGCAGCCAAGGACAGGGAACCTACGAGCAGTACTTC CASSQGQGTYEQYF
TRBJ2-7 TRBD2 TRBV9 many TGTGCCAGCAGTGAAGCAAGCGGGACTAGGGAGCAGTACTTC CASSEASGTREQYF
TRBJ2-1 NA TRBV9 medium-sized TGTGCCAGCAGCGTAGCTCCATCGGGTTTCGATGAGCAGTTCTTC CASSVAPSGFDEQFF
TRBJ2-3 NA TRBV23-1 NA TGCGCCAGCAGCCAAGAGGGTCGGCCCGGGTGGAGCGATACGCAGTATTTT CASSQEGRPGWSDTQYF
TRBJ2-3 TRBD2 TRBV11-3 many TGTGCCAGCAGCCCCAGCGGGAGAGGGATAGATACGCAGTATTTT CASSPSGRGIDTQYF
TRBJ1-3 NA TRBV6-1 NA TGTGCCAGCAGTGAAGATTACCGGACCCTCTCTGGAAACACCATATATTTT CASSEDYRTLSGNTIYF
TRBJ1-1 NA TRBV15 NA TGTGCCACCAGCAGAGAACCGGGACCGATGAACACTGAAGCTTTCTTT CATSREPGPMNTEAFF